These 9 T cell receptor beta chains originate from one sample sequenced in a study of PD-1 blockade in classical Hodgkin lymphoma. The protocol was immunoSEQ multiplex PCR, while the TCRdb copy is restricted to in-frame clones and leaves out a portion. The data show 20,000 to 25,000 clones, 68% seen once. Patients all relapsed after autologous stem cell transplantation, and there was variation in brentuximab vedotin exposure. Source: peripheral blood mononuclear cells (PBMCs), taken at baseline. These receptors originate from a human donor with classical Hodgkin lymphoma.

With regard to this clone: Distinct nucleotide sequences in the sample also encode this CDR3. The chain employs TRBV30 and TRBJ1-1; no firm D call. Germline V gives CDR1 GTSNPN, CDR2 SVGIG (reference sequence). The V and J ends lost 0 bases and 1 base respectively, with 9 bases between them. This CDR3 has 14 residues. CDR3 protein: CAWSVGVGNTEAFF. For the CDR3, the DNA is TGTGCCTGGAGTGTGGGTGTTGGGAACACTGAAGCTTTCTTT.

The CDR3 DNA is TGTGCCAGCAGTTTCTATAGCGGGAGGGCCCTCTCCTACGAGCAGTACTTC. Protein: CASSFYSGRALSYEQYF. The chain combines TRBV28 with TRBJ2-7, with 11 bases identical to TRBD2. This CDR3 has 17 residues. CDR1 is MDHEN and CDR2 is SYDVKM in the germline V gene. The trim removed 3 bases at V and 0 bases at J, leaving 7 bases unmatched.

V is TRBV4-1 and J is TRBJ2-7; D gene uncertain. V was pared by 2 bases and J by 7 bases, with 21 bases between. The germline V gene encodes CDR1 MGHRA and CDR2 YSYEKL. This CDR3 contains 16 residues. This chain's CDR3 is CASSQLDLVAVGEQYF. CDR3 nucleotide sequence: TGCGCCAGCAGCCAACTAGATCTAGTGGCAGTCGGTGAGCAGTACTTC.

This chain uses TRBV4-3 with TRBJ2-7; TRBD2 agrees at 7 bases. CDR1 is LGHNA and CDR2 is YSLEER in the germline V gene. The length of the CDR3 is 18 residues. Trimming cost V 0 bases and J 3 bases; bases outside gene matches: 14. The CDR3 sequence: CASSQDQIGLADDYEQYF. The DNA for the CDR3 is TGCGCCAGCAGCCAAGATCAAATTGGCCTAGCGGATGACTACGAGCAGTACTTC.

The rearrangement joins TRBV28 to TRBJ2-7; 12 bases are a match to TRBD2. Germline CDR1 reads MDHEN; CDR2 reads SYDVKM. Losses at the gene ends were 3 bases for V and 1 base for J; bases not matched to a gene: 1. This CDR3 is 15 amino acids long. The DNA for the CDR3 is TGTGCCAGCAGTTTCACTAGCGGGAGGTCCTACGAGCAGTACTTC. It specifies CASSFTSGRSYEQYF.

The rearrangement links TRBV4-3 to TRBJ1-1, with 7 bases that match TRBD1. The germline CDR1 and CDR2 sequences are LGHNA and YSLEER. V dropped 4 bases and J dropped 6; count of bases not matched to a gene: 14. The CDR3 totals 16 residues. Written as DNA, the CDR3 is TGCGCCAGCAGCCCTATTACGGGACAGCAGGCCGCTGAAGCTTTCTTT. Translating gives CASSPITGQQAAEAFF.

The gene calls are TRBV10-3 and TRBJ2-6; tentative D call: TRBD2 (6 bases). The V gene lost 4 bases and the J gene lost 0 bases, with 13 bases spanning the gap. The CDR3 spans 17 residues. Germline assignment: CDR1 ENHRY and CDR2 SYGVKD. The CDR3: CAISGGEALSGANVLTF. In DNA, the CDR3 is TGTGCCATCAGTGGGGGGGAGGCCCTCTCTGGGGCCAACGTCCTGACTTTC.

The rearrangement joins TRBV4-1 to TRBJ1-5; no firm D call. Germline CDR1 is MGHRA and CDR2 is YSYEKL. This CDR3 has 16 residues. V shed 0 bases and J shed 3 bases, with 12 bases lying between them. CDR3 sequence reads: CASSQDQRIFNQPQHF. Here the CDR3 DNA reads TGCGCCAGCAGCCAAGATCAGCGGATTTTCAATCAGCCCCAGCATTTT.

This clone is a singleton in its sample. In DNA form, the CDR3 reads TGCGCCAGCAGCTGGACAGGGTTCAACAATTCACCCCTCCACTTT. This sequence encodes CASSWTGFNNSPLHF. The V gene is TRBV5-1, the J gene TRBJ1-6, with TRBD1 matching over 8 bases. Germline V lookup: CDR1 SGHRS, CDR2 YFSETQ. This CDR3 spans 15 amino acids. V was clipped by 3 bases and J by 7 bases; unmatched bases: 6.